A selection of T cell receptor beta chains follows, all from one sample in a study of shared clonotypes between healthy human individuals. Sequenced by immunoSEQ multiplex PCR; TCRdb stores in-frame clones only, minus some. The data contain around 2.5 million clones, roughly 93% of them singletons. Sequencing was carried out using naive CD4+ T cells from PBMCs. The receptors derive from a man younger than 30 in good health. Some clones in this sample may be carry-over from other donors' samples. The conserved cysteine and the conserved F or W are not part of the CDR3 here. Clone size is stated in some rows and not others, as once, few, many or a class when expanded.

clone size | V gene | CDR3 protein
- | TRBV28 | ASSPHGSAGNTIY
- | TRBV4-1 | ASRHWGDRGDNKLF
- | TRBV9 | ASSGRAGGLIPLQETQY
- | TRBV28 | ASCPHGTGASEAF
- | TRBV28 | ASTYRDPDTQY
- | TRBV14 | ASSQVQGFTEAF
- | TRBV19 | ASSTGTGGDYGYT
- | TRBV5-1 | ASSFEGRAGANVLT
- | TRBV18 | ASSPLGLAGFPDTQY
- | TRBV9 | ASSVAEEGRTDTQY
- | TRBV5-1 | ASSDVEGDQETQY
- | TRBV7-2 | ASSSRDRGEQY
- | TRBV27 | ASARGGSLATNEKLF
- | TRBV13 | ASSLPSRLTEAF
once | TRBV5-1 | ASSYSDSTSYNEQF
- | TRBV5-1 | ASRTSTDTQY
- | TRBV2 | ASRSLSEQY
- | TRBV5-6 | ASSLNPDRVNTEAF
- | TRBV7-5 | VRRQGAGQGYYEQY
once | TRBV9 | ASSPQVGSSSPGELF
- | TRBV13 | ASSLGGRQPYEQY
- | TRBV7-3 | ASSLTAGSETQY
- | TRBV18 | ASSLGLAGTSYEQY
few | TRBV6-5 | ASSRDRNTEAF
- | TRBV28 | ASSFLSGELF
- | TRBV18 | ASSPSRAQGLNHYEQY
- | TRBV7-9 | ASSLGGATYNEQF
- | TRBV19 | ASSIGRGYEQY
few | TRBV28 | ASSGPARENTGELF
- | TRBV29-1 | SVEGSGSFTDTQY
- | TRBV28 | ASSLPYGQRHYEQY
- | TRBV7-2 | ASSLGPGVQPQH
few | TRBV18 | ASSPQGFAEAF
- | TRBV7-2 | ASSRTDTQY
- | TRBV28 | ASTGRIGGGGYT
- | TRBV7-8 | ASSLVNTPFSGNTIY
- | TRBV14 | ASSQGFQSGGREKLF
- | TRBV7-6 | ASSTQAGTTDTQY
- | TRBV6-6 | ASSRDRRTDTQY
- | TRBV2 | ASRRDGEQF
- | TRBV5-4 | ASSPVSPRETQY
- | TRBV2 | ASSDRSGIIPF
- | TRBV28 | ASGLGGNEQF
- | TRBV5-4 | ASSLGQGGAEAF
- | TRBV4-2 | ASSQVPGPGPDTQY
once | TRBV7-2 | ASSPFVGGGPPNEQF
- | TRBV30 | AWSNTDTQY
- | TRBV11-3 | ASSLDREGAKNIQY
- | TRBV19 | ASNPRLAGVSNEQF
- | TRBV28 | ASSQTGNTIY
- | TRBV7-9 | ASSLSLGNPRETQY